A selection of T cell receptor beta chains follows, all from one sample in a study of CD8 T cells in Susac syndrome. TCRdb independently ran MiXCR on the immunoSEQ multiplex PCR reads; one entry per CDR3 protein. The repertoire holds some 200,000 distinct CDR3 sequences, with roughly 90% as singletons. The sample taken for sequencing was CD8+ T cells from PBMCs. Receptors originate from a human donor with multiple sclerosis. Both conserved end residues are trimmed from each CDR3. The size of a clone is reported for some rows only, either as once, few or many, or as a class for expanded clones.

CDR3	size	V	length
SARDINLRERATNEKLF	.	TRBV20-1	17
ASSLGGPGLSTNEKLF	.	TRBV12-3/TRBV12-4	16
ASSSPLGGRAQDTQY	.	TRBV28	15
ASSLAHTEAF	.	TRBV12-3/TRBV12-4	10
AISDPTRDNTDTQY	.	TRBV10-3	14
ASSQDLGRELLNEQF	.	TRBV4-3	15
ASRSEALGLASDEQF	.	TRBV27	15
SVVGLPFTSYEQY	.	TRBV29-1	13
ASGGARGYT	.	TRBV5-1	9
ASSSFVAGFANYGYT	few	TRBV13	15
ASSLDPGELF	once	TRBV5-4	10
ASSPVGGNEQF	once	TRBV7-9	11
ASSPWGTYNEQF	once	TRBV5-1	12
ASTKGFRAADTQY	.	TRBV7-9	13
ASSKTGDPDTQY	.	TRBV2	12
SVGQGDETQY	.	TRBV29-1	10
ASSPYGTQPQH	.	TRBV18	11
ASSLGSPATNEKLF	.	TRBV7-9	14
ASSEGGSGIQNEQF	.	TRBV2	14
ASSSGTGLTGELF	.	TRBV7-6	13
AWSGAEGSYNEQF	.	TRBV30	13
SGTGTDGYT	.	TRBV20-1	9
ASSLRSREAF	.	TRBV7-9	10
ASSQEDLGQGIDNEQF	once	TRBV4-3	16
ASSPRRTGIPTQETQY	.	TRBV18	16
ASSLYRGQGAKNIQY	few	TRBV4-3	15
SVLPGLAGGSWDTQY	.	TRBV29-1	15
ASSSSGHNDNEQF	.	TRBV7-9	13
ATSSTRNREDTQY	.	TRBV15	13
ATGTREAGLVETQY	.	TRBV27	14
SARDQSLYNEQF	.	TRBV20-1	12
SARDGNTIY	.	TRBV20-1	9
ASSQDPSPGNYEQY	.	TRBV4-3	14
ASSYPPLLDTEAF	.	TRBV6-2/TRBV6-3	13
ASSGGTETFSETQY	.	TRBV5-1	14
ASTSGWEGPDTQY	.	TRBV6-6	13
ASSLAGGRFEQF	.	TRBV6-5	12
SAIGQGNTEAF	.	TRBV29-1	11
ASSYSGFEGSSGYT	.	TRBV6-5	14